Below are 21 T cell receptor beta chains sequenced from a single sample in a study of T cell clonotyping in hematopoietic cell transplantation. Produced via immunoSEQ multiplex PCR; TCRdb's table is partial and in-frame only. The table shows over 10,000 clones, with 89% occurring only once. Sample: peripheral blood mononuclear cells. The origin of the receptors is a human donor who either received an allogeneic hematopoietic cell transplant for a myeloid malignancy or was a related donor (not recorded which). Some clones in this sample may be carry-over from other donors' samples.

This chain connects TRBV30 to TRBJ2-3; 10 nucleotides align to TRBD2. The trim removed 2 bases at V and 1 base at J, leaving 3 bases unmatched. The CDR3 covers 15 residues. Germline-derived CDR1 and CDR2 are GTSNPN and SVGIG (reference sequence). CDR3 nucleotide sequence: TGTGCCTGGAGTCTAGCGGGGGATCGCACAGATACGCAGTATTTT. Residues: CAWSLAGDRTDTQYF.

V and J are TRBV7-6 and TRBJ1-1, with 8 bases aligning to TRBD1. This CDR3 comprises 14 residues. Unmatched junction bases numbered 8, after V lost 5 bases and J lost 6 bases. Germline V gene lookup returns CDR1 SGHVS and CDR2 FNYEAQ. The CDR3 coding sequence is TGTGCCAGCAGCACTGGACAGGGTATGCCTGAAGCTTTCTTT. Its protein is CASSTGQGMPEAFF.

The chain recombines TRBV18 with TRBJ1-4, with a possible D match to TRBD1 (6 bases). V lost 7 bases and J lost 0, with 12 bases in between. CDR3 size: 15 residues. Per germline, CDR1 KGHSH and CDR2 LQKENI. This CDR3 is CASLEGGTTNEKLFF. CDR3 DNA: TGTGCCAGCTTGGAGGGGGGCACAACTAATGAAAAACTGTTTTTT.

This sequence joins TRBV9 and TRBJ2-3, with 8 bases matching TRBD2. This CDR3 is 16 amino acids long. Per germline, CDR1 SGDLS and CDR2 YYNGEE. Germline trimming cut 4 bases from V and 5 bases from J; bases unmatched to any gene: 12. The CDR3 here is CASSHNLAGSGDTQYF. CDR3 DNA sequence: TGTGCCAGCAGCCACAATCTAGCGGGCTCCGGAGATACGCAGTATTTT.

The chain combines TRBV19 with TRBJ1-1; tentative D call: TRBD1 (5 bases). Trimming took 4 bases from V and 5 from J, leaving 20 bases between them. Per the germline V gene, CDR1 is LNHDA and CDR2 is SQIVND (reference sequence). The CDR3 loop spans 16 amino acids. The DNA of the CDR3 is TGTGCCAGTAGTACCAGGGCGCTACGGGATAGAACTGAAGCTTTCTTT. Translating it yields CASSTRALRDRTEAFF. The full variable domain, with the rest looked up from reference TRBV19 and TRBJ1-1, is DGGITQSPKYLFRKEGQNVTLSCEQNLNHDAMYWYRQDPGQGLRLIYYSQIVNDFQKGDIAEGYSVSREKKESFPLTVTSAQKNPTAFYLCASSTRALRDRTEAFFGQGTRLTVV.

This clone appeared a single time. The chain recombines TRBV5-6 with TRBJ2-7; 10 bases agree with TRBD1. Germline-derived CDR1 and CDR2 are SGHDT and YYEEEE. This CDR3 region has 13 residues. V shed 2 bases, J shed 6 bases, and the junction held 2 bases outside the gene matches. The CDR3 DNA sequence: TGTGCCAGCAGCTTAGACAGGGGGCTCGAGCAGTACTTC. Protein sequence: CASSLDRGLEQYF.

This chain connects TRBV7-2 to TRBJ1-2; D gene uncertain. V lost 1 base and J 1 base, leaving 10 bases between the germline ends. Germline values: CDR1 SGHTA, CDR2 FQGNSA. The CDR3 sequence is 15 residues long. Written as DNA, the CDR3 is TGTGCCAGCAGCTTAGGGGGTCCGATTAACTATGGCTACACCTTC. Its translation is CASSLGGPINYGYTF.

V is TRBV5-4 and J is TRBJ1-2, with D unresolved. Germline V lookup: CDR1 SGHNT, CDR2 YYREEE (reference sequence). V lost 8 bases and J 4 bases, leaving 18 bases between the germline ends. The CDR3 loop spans 14 amino acids. The DNA for the CDR3 is TGTGCCAGTCGACGAGCCGTAGGTCCCTATGGCTACACCTTC. This encodes CASRRAVGPYGYTF.

The V call is TRBV20-1, the J call TRBJ1-2; no definite D call. Trimming cost V 3 bases and J 6 bases, with 2 bases left between them. The CDR3 is 9 residues long. In germline, CDR1 is DFQATT, CDR2 SNEGSKA (reference sequence). The CDR3 sequence is CSARDGYTF. The DNA for the CDR3 is TGCAGTGCTAGGGATGGCTACACCTTC.

CDR3 DNA: TGTGCCAGCAGTTTATCGACGAACACTGAAGCTTTCTTT. This translates into CASSLSTNTEAFF. This sequence joins TRBV27 and TRBJ1-1; D is unclear. CDR1 and CDR2 from the germline V gene are MNHEY and SMNVEV (reference sequence). The V gene lost 0 bases and the J gene lost 1 base, with 3 bases spanning the gap. This CDR3 comprises 13 residues.

The chain combines TRBV19 with TRBJ1-1, with no clear D. Germline V gene sequence: CDR1 LNHDA, CDR2 SQIVND (reference sequence). This CDR3 has 14 residues. V lost 2 bases, J lost 0 bases, and 7 bases lay in between. CDR3 sequence: CASSINGVNTEAFF. CDR3 DNA: TGTGCCAGTAGTATAAACGGGGTGAACACTGAAGCTTTCTTT.

The count of this clone is one. The CDR3 reads CAGNSGTYNEQFF. The CDR3 region has the DNA TGTGCCGGTAATAGCGGAACCTACAATGAGCAGTTCTTC. The chain combines TRBV30 with TRBJ2-1; D may be TRBD2 (6 bases). V was clipped by 8 bases and J by 2 bases, with 13 bases between them. The CDR3 loop spans 13 amino acids. Per the germline V gene, CDR1 is GTSNPN and CDR2 is SVGIG (reference sequence).

This rearrangement joins TRBV19 to TRBJ1-4, with D possibly TRBD1 on 5 matching bases. V was trimmed by 5 bases and J by 5 bases, leaving 9 bases between them. The CDR3 has 13 amino acids. Germline V CDR1 and CDR2: LNHDA, SQIVND (reference sequence). In nucleotides, the CDR3 is TGTGCCAGTAGTCTGCGGGGGAATGAAAAACTGTTTTTT. Amino acid sequence: CASSLRGNEKLFF.

This sequence joins TRBV6-6 and TRBJ1-2; the D is unclear. The germline V gene encodes CDR1 MNHNY and CDR2 SVGAGI (reference sequence). V dropped 2 bases and J dropped 4 bases, with 14 bases sitting between them. CDR3 length: 15 amino acids. The CDR3 reads CASSYRPGRTYGYTF. CDR3 sequence (DNA): TGTGCCAGCAGTTACAGGCCGGGCAGAACCTATGGCTACACCTTC.

This sequence joins TRBV27 and TRBJ1-1; no reliable D call. This CDR3 has 14 residues. CDR1 and CDR2 from the germline V gene are MNHEY and SMNVEV (reference sequence). The ends were cut back, 3 bases at V and 3 bases at J, with 11 bases in the middle. The DNA for the CDR3 is TGTGCCAGCAGTTTTCTTACCCCGTACACTGAAGCTTTCTTT. Translated, it gives CASSFLTPYTEAFF.

The chain carries TRBV6-6 and TRBJ1-1; TRBD1 aligns across 7 bases. The CDR3 consists of 15 residues. Germline V gene sequence: CDR1 MNHNY, CDR2 SVGAGI (reference sequence). J gave up 4 bases and V 6 bases, and 11 bases lay outside the gene matches. CDR3 amino acids: CASREQGRGGTEAFF. Written as DNA, the CDR3 is TGTGCCAGCAGGGAACAGGGGAGGGGCGGCACTGAAGCTTTCTTT.

The table lists this clone with a count of one. The chain has TRBV5-1 and TRBJ2-2; TRBD2 matches 8 bases. The germline V gene encodes CDR1 SGHRS and CDR2 YFSETQ. The CDR3 is 15 residues long. Trimming at V came to 4 bases and at J to 4 bases, leaving 6 bases not matched to a gene. For the CDR3, the DNA is TGCGCCAGCAGCCAGGGACTAGACGCCACCGGGGAGCTGTTTTTT. It specifies CASSQGLDATGELFF.

V gene TRBV5-1 combines with J gene TRBJ1-1, with TRBD1 as a possible D gene (6 bases). This CDR3 region has 13 residues. V lost 0 bases and J 4 bases, leaving 7 bases between the germline ends. Germline V lookup: CDR1 SGHRS, CDR2 YFSETQ. CDR3 DNA: TGCGCCAGCAGCTTGGGGGGGGCCACTGAAGCTTTCTTT. It encodes CASSLGGATEAFF.

Only one count was recorded for this clone. The chain is built from TRBV19 and TRBJ2-3, with TRBD2 identical over 9 bases. The germline gives CDR1 LNHDA, CDR2 SQIVND (reference sequence). V lost 4 bases and J lost 3; bases outside the gene matches: 11. The CDR3 is made up of 17 amino acids. The CDR3 sequence is CASSTPGGGGATDTQYF. The CDR3 nucleotides read TGTGCCAGTAGTACACCAGGCGGCGGGGGGGCAACAGATACGCAGTATTTT.

The chain uses TRBV6-1 and TRBJ1-5; 7 nucleotides align to TRBD1. Germline-derived CDR1 and CDR2 are MNHNS and SASEGT. J gave up 5 bases and V 4 bases, and 2 bases lay outside the gene matches. The length of the CDR3 is 13 residues. The CDR3 coding sequence is TGTGCCAGCAGTGTAGGGGGCGATCAGCCCCAGCATTTT. It specifies CASSVGGDQPQHF.

The V and J genes are TRBV4-2 and TRBJ2-1; 8 positions agree with TRBD2. The germline gives CDR1 LGHNA, CDR2 YNFKEQ. This CDR3 is built from 17 residues. After removal of 0 bases from V and 0 bases from J, the junction contained 4 bases not matched to a gene. The CDR3 coding sequence is TGTGCCAGCAGCCAAGAAGACGGGGGGGCCTCCTACAATGAGCAGTTCTTC. Its protein product is CASSQEDGGASYNEQFF.